Below, one T cell receptor (beta chain) is given with its context. In the original processing: Counts of nucleated cells, estimated from reference gene primer amplification, were obtained. Using immunoSEQ multiplex PCR, the repertoire was profiled, and TCRdb retains in-frame clones only, with some absent. The DNA gave D and trimming, while V, J and clone size come from that table. The table shows 150,000 to 200,000 clones, with approximately 85% occurring only once. This specimen belongs to a study of blood T cell repertoires in COVID-19. Trimming pared 2 bases from V and 9 bases from J, leaving 8 bases between. Germline V gives CDR1 MDHEN, CDR2 SYDVKM. The CDR3 contains 13 residues.

Sequencing input: peripheral blood. This receptor was identified in a woman aged 60-75 years with acute or convalescent COVID-19. V is TRBV28 and J is TRBJ1-6; D might be TRBD1 (5 bases). DNA of the CDR3: TGTGCCAGCAGTTTAGGCAGGGTTTCACCCCTCCACTTT. Translated, it gives CASSLGRVSPLHF.